Listed here are 2 T cell receptor beta chains from one sample, sequenced in a study of blood T cell repertoires in COVID-19 (TCRdb year 2020). The library was produced with the immunoSEQ multiplex PCR assay. The source is immuneACCESS, and TCRdb retained only in-frame sequences with V and J called. Part of the clones is not carried over; for the studies checked, unresolved V genes explain less than half of this, and the remainder is unexplained. In this sample the table shows 200,000 to 250,000 clones, about 80% of which occur a single time. The top ten hold 8.9% of the sample. The sequenced sample consisted of peripheral blood. Receptor source: a man aged 80 or over with acute or convalescent COVID-19.

The genes are TRBV27 and TRBJ2-3; TRBD2 aligns across 9 bases. The length of the CDR3 is 18 residues. Trimming removed 1 base from V and 2 bases from J; junction bases left unmatched: 10. Germline V CDR1 and CDR2: MNHEY, SMNVEV (reference sequence). The CDR3 DNA reads TGTGCCAGCAGTTTATTAGCGTGGGCGGGGGGGTTCACAGATACGCAGTATTTT. It yields the protein CASSLLAWAGGFTDTQYF.

V is TRBV5-6 and J is TRBJ2-5; 7 bases are shared with TRBD2. CDR1 SGHDT and CDR2 YYEEEE come from the germline V gene. V shed 4 bases and J 2 bases; nucleotides not matched to a gene: 5. The CDR3 extends over 14 amino acids. The CDR3 loop reads CASSPWGGQETQYF. CDR3 coding DNA: TGTGCCAGCAGCCCTTGGGGGGGACAAGAGACCCAGTACTTC.